This TCR beta chain stems from a study of blood T cell repertoires in COVID-19. Using immunoSEQ multiplex PCR, the repertoire was profiled, and TCRdb retains in-frame clones only, with some absent. Altogether tens of thousands of clones are present, 80% to 90% being singletons, with the ten largest covering around 20%. The germline gives CDR1 SNHLY, CDR2 FYNNEI. The CDR3 length is 16 residues. Trimming cost V 3 bases and J 4 bases; bases outside gene matches: 7. The V and J genes are TRBV2 and TRBJ1-5; the match to TRBD1 covers 9 bases. This clonotype was sampled from a woman older than 75 with acute or convalescent COVID-19. Sequenced input: peripheral blood. The CDR3 nucleotides are TGTGCCAGCAGTGACATTGTGGGGACAGGGAATCAGCCCCAGCATTTT. Protein product: CASSDIVGTGNQPQHF.